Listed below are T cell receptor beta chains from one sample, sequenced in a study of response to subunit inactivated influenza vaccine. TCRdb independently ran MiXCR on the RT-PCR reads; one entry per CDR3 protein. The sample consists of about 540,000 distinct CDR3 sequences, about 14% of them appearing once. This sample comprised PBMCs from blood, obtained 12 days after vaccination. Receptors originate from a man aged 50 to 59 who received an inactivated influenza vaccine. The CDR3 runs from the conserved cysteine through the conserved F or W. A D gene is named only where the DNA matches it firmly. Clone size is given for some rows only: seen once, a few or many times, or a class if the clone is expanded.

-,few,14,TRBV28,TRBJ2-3,TGTGCCAGCAACCCCTCAGGGGGCACAGATACGCAGTATTTT,CASNPSGGTDTQYF
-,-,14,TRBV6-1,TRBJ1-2,TGTGCCAGCAGAGGGTCCGTTGGGGGCTATGGCTACACCTTC,CASRGSVGGYGYTF
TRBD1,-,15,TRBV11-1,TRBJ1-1,TGTGCCAGCAGACCCGACGACAGGGAGAACACTGAAGCTTTCTTT,CASRPDDRENTEAFF
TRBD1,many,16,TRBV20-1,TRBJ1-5,TGCAGTGCTAGCCGTCTGGAGAGGGGGCTAGTTCAGCCCCAGCATTTT,CSASRLERGLVQPQHF
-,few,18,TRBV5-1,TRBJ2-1,TGCGCCAGCACCCGAACCCCAGGGGCGGCCTTCAGCTACAATGAGCAGTTCTTC,CASTRTPGAAFSYNEQFF
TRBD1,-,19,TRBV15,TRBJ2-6,TGTGCCACCAGCAGGTCCGGGACAGGGGTCCTCTCTGGGGCCAACGTCCTGACTTTC,CATSRSGTGVLSGANVLTF
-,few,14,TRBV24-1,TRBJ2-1,TGTGCCACCAGTGATACAGCCCACTACAATGAGCAGTTCTTC,CATSDTAHYNEQFF
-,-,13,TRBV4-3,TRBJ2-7,TGCGCCAGCAGCCAAGATATCATCTACGAGCAGTACTTC,CASSQDIIYEQYF
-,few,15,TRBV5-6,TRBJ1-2,TGTGCCAGCAGCCCCCGGGACCGAGCTAACTATGGCTACACCTTC,CASSPRDRANYGYTF
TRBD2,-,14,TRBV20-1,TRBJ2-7,TGCAGTGCTAGGATTCGGGGGGGGGGTTACGAGCAGTACTTC,CSARIRGGGYEQYF
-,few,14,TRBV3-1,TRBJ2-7,TGTGCCAGCAGCCAATCACCGTCCCGGTCCGAGCAGTACTTC,CASSQSPSRSEQYF
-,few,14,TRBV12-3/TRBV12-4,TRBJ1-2,TGTGCCAGCAGTTCCGCCTCTCGCCGCTATGGCTACACCTTC,CASSSASRRYGYTF
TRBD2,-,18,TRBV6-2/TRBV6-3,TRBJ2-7,TGTGCCAGCAGTTACCCCTCTCGGTTGACTAGCTATACCTACGAGCAGTACTTC,CASSYPSRLTSYTYEQYF
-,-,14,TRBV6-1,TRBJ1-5,TGTGCCAGCAGAACCCTAGACAGGAATCAGCCCCAGCATTTT,CASRTLDRNQPQHF
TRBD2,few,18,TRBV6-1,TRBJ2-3,TGTGCCAGCAGCCCCGGGGGCTTAGTAGCGGGAGGGGCAGATACGCAGTATTTT,CASSPGGLVAGGADTQYF
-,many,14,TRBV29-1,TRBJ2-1,TGCAGCGTTGAAGGAGAAAGGCTCTACAATGAGCAGTTCTTC,CSVEGERLYNEQFF
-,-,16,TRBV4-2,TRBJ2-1,TGTGCCAGCAGCCAAGAGGCGCGGGCCGCGTATTTTGAGCAGTTCTTC,CASSQEARAAYFEQFF
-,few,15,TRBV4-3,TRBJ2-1,TGCGCCAGCAGCCAAGAGTCTAGCTCGGGCAATGAGCAGTTCTTC,CASSQESSSGNEQFF
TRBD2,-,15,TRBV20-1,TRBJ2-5,TGCAGTGCTCCCTCAGCGGGAGGGCCCCAAGAGACCCAGTACTTC,CSAPSAGGPQETQYF
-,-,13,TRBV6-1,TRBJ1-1,TGTGCCAGCAGTACAAAAAGGGGGACTGAAGCTTTCTTT,CASSTKRGTEAFF
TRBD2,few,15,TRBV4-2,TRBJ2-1,TGTGCCAGCAGCCAGCTAGCGGGAGTTGCCCATGAGCAGTTCTTC,CASSQLAGVAHEQFF
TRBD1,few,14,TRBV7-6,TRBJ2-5,TGTGCCAGCAGCTTAGCAGGGGGCTTCGAGACCCAGTACTTC,CASSLAGGFETQYF